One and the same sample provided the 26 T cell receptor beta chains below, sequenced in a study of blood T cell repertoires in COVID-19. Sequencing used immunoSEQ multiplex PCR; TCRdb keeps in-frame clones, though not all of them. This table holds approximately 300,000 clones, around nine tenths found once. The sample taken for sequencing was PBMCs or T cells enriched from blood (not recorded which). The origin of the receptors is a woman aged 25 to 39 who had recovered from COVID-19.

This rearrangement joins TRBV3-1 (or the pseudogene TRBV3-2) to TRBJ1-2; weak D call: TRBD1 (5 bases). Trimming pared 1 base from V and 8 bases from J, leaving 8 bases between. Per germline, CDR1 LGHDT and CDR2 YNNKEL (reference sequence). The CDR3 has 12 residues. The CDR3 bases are TGTGCCAGCAGCCAAGCGGGGGAAGGCTACACCTTC. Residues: CASSQAGEGYTF.

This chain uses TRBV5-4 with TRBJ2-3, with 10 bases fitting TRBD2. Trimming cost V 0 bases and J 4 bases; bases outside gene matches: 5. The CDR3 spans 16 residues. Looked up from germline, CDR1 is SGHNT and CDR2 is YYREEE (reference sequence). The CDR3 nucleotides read TGTGCCAGCAGCTTGGAACTAGCGGGGCCCCCAGATACGCAGTATTTT. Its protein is CASSLELAGPPDTQYF.

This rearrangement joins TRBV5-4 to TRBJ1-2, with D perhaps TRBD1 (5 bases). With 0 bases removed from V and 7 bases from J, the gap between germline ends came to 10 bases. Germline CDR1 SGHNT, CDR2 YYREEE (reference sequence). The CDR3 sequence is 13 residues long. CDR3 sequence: CASSLAGGIGYTF. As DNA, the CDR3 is TGTGCCAGCAGCTTGGCTGGGGGGATTGGCTACACCTTC. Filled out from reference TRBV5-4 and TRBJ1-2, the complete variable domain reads ETGVTQSPTHLIKTRGQQVTLRCSSQSGHNTVSWYQQALGQGPQFIFQYYREEENGRGNFPPRFSGLQFPNYSSELNVNALELDDSALYLCASSLAGGIGYTFGSGTRLTVV.

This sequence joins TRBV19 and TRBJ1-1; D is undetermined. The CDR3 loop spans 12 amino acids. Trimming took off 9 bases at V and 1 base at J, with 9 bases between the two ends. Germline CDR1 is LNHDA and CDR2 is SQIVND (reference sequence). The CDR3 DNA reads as TGTGCCAGCCGTGGGAGGAACACTGAAGCTTTCTTT. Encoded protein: CASRGRNTEAFF.

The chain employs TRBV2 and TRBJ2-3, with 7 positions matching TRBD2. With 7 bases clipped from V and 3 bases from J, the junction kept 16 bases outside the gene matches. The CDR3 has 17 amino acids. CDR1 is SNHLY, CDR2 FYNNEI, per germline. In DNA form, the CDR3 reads TGTGCCAGCATCCGGTTATTGGGGGGGGATTCGACAGATACGCAGTATTTT. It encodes CASIRLLGGDSTDTQYF.

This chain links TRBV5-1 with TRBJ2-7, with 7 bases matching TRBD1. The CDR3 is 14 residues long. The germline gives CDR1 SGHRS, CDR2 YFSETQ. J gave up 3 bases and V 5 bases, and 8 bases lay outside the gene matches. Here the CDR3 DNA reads TGCGCCAGCAGAGTCCCGGGACAGAACTACGAGCAGTACTTC. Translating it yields CASRVPGQNYEQYF.

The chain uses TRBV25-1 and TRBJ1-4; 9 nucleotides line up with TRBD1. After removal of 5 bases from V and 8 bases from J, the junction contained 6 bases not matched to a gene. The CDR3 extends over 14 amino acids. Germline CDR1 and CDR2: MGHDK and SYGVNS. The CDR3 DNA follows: TGTGCCAGCAGTTCCGACAGGGGGAGAGAAAAACTGTTTTTT. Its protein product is CASSSDRGREKLFF.

CDR3 protein: CASSPIIPGTKSLGTEAFF. The CDR3 nucleotides are TGTGCCAGCAGCCCAATCATCCCAGGGACAAAAAGTTTGGGCACTGAAGCTTTCTTT. The chain has TRBV3-1 (or the pseudogene TRBV3-2) and TRBJ1-1, with D possibly matching TRBD1 (6 bases). V was pared by 4 bases and J by 4 bases, with 28 bases between. CDR1 and CDR2 from the germline V gene are LGHDT and YNNKEL (reference sequence). The CDR3 runs 19 residues.

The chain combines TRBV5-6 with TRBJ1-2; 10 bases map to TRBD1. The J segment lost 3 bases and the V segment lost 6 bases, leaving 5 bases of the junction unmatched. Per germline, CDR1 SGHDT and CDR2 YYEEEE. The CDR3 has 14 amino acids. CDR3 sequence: CASIDRGRDYGYTF. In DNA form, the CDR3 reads TGTGCCAGCATCGACAGGGGGCGAGACTATGGCTACACCTTC.

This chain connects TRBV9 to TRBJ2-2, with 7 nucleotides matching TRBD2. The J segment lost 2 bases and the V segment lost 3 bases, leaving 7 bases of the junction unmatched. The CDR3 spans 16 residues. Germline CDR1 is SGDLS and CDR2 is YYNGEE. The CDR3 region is CASSARRGKNTGELFF. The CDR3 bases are TGTGCCAGCAGCGCCAGGCGGGGGAAAAACACCGGGGAGCTGTTTTTT.

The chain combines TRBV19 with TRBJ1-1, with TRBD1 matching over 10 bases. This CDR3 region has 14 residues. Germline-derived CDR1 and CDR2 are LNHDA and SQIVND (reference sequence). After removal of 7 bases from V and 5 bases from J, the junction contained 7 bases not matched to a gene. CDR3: CASNHRDRGTEAFF. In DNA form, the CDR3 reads TGTGCCAGTAACCACCGGGACAGGGGAACTGAAGCTTTCTTT. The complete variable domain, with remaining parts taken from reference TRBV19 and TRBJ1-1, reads DGGITQSPKYLFRKEGQNVTLSCEQNLNHDAMYWYRQDPGQGLRLIYYSQIVNDFQKGDIAEGYSVSREKKESFPLTVTSAQKNPTAFYLCASNHRDRGTEAFFGQGTRLTVV.

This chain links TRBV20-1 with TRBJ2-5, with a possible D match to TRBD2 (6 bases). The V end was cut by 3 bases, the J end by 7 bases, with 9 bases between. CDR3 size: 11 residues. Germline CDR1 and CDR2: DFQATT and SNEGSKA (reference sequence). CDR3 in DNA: TGCAGTGCTAGCGGGGAGGCGACCCAGTACTTC. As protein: CSASGEATQYF.

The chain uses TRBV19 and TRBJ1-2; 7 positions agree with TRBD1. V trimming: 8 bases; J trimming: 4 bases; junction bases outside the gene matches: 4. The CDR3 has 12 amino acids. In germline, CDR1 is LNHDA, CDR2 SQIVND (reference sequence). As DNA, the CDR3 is TGTGCCAGTCGACAGGGAGGCTATGGCTACACCTTC. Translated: CASRQGGYGYTF.

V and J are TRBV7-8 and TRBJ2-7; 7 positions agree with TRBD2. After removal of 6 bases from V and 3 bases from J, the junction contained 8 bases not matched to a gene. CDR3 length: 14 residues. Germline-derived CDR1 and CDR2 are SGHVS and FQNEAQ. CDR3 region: CASSSAGPLYEQYF. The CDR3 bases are TGTGCCAGCAGTTCAGCGGGGCCCCTCTACGAGCAGTACTTC.

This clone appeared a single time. CDR3 nucleotides: TGCGCCAGCAGGACAAGGACTAATGAAAAACTGTTTTTT. Translating gives CASRTRTNEKLFF. The chain joins TRBV5-1 to TRBJ1-4; unclear D gene. Germline V gives CDR1 SGHRS, CDR2 YFSETQ. Trimming left V 5 bases short and J 2 bases short, with 7 bases between. The CDR3 length is 13 residues.

The CDR3 reads CASSRVQGNTEAFF. For the CDR3, the DNA is TGCGCCAGCAGCCGAGTACAGGGGAACACTGAAGCTTTCTTT. The V call is TRBV4-1, the J call TRBJ1-1; possibly TRBD1 for D (6 bases). In germline, CDR1 is MGHRA, CDR2 YSYEKL. This CDR3 is 14 amino acids long. Trimming removed 4 bases from V and 1 base from J, with 10 bases in between.

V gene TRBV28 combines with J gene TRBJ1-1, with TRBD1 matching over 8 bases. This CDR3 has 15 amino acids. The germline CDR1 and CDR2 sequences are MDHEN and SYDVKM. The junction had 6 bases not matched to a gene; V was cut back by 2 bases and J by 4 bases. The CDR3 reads CASSLATGAPTEAFF. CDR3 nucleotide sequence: TGTGCCAGCAGTTTAGCGACAGGGGCCCCCACTGAAGCTTTCTTT.

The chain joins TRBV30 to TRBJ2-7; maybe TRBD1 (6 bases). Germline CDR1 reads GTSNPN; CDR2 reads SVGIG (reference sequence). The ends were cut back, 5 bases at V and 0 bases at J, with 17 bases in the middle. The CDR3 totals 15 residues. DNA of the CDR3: TGTGCCTGGGGACCGGACAGACCGAGCTCCTACGAGCAGTACTTC. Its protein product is CAWGPDRPSSYEQYF.

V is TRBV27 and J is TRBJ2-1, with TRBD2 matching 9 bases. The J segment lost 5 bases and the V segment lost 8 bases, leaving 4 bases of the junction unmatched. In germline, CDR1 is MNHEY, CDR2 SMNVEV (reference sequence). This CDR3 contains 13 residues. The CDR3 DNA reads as TGTGCCAGCCGCGGGGGGGCCGACAATGAGCAGTTCTTC. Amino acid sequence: CASRGGADNEQFF.

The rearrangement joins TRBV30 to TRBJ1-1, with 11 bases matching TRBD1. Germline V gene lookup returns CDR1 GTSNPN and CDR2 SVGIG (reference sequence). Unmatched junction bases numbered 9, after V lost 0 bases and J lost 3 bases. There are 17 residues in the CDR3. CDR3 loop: CAWSVPRTGGWDTEAFF. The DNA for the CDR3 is TGTGCCTGGAGTGTACCAAGGACAGGGGGCTGGGACACTGAAGCTTTCTTT.

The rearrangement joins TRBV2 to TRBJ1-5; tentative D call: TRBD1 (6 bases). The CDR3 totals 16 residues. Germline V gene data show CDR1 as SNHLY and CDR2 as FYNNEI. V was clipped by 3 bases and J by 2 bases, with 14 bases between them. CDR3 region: CASSELGRGGNQPQHF. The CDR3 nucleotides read TGTGCCAGCAGTGAGTTGGGCAGGGGTGGCAATCAGCCCCAGCATTTT.

CDR3 protein: CASILIGNTEAFF. As DNA, the CDR3 is TGTGCCAGCATTCTTATTGGCAACACTGAAGCTTTCTTT. The J gene is TRBJ1-1, the V gene TRBV6-5; D remains unclear. With 7 bases removed from V and 2 bases from J, the gap between germline ends came to 11 bases. From germline, CDR1 is MNHEY and CDR2 SVGAGI. The CDR3 has 13 residues.

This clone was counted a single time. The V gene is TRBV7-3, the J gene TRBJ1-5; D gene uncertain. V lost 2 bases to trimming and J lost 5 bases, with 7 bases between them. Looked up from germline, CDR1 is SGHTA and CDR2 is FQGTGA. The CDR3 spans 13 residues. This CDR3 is CASSLGIYQPQHF. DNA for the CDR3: TGTGCCAGCAGCTTAGGCATTTATCAGCCCCAGCATTTT.

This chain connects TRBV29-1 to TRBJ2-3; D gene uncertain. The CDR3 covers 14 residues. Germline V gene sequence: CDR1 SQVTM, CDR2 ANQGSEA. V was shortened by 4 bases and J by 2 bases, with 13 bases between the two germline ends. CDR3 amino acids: CSVGSGVSTDTQYF. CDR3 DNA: TGCAGCGTTGGCTCAGGCGTCTCCACAGATACGCAGTATTTT.

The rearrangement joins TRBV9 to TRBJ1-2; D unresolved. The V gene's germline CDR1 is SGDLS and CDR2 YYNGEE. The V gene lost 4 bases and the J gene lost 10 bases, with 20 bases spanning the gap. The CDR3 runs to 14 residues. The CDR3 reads CASSSPSGSGAYTF. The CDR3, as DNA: TGTGCCAGCAGCTCCCCGAGTGGTAGCGGTGCCTACACCTTC.

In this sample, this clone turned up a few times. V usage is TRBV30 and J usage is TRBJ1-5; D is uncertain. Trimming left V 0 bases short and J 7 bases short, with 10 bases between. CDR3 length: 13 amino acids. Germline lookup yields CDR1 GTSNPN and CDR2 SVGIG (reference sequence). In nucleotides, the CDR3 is TGTGCCTGGAGTGTAACAGCTGGCCAGCCCCAGCATTTT. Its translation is CAWSVTAGQPQHF.